This T cell receptor beta chain was sequenced during a study of blood T cell repertoires in COVID-19. Across the whole study: Material from acute and convalescent COVID-19 was sourced from the United States, Italy and Spain. T cells, B-cell-depleted T cells, or PBMCs provided the cDNA or gDNA that served as material.

Authors' data handling: Amplification of reference gene primers was used by the study to estimate nucleated cell counts. TCRdb's copy holds only in-frame clones and misses some; the assay was immunoSEQ multiplex PCR. D and trimming come from the DNA, and the V and J calls and clone size come from that table. The table shows hundreds of thousands of clones, with roughly 90% occurring only once. The CDR3 is made up of 16 amino acids. Germline-derived CDR1 and CDR2 are LNHDA and SQIVND (reference sequence). V dropped 5 bases and J dropped 0 bases, with 13 bases sitting between them. The chain has TRBV19 and TRBJ1-4; D unclear. The TCR comes from a man aged 35-49 years with acute or convalescent COVID-19. Sequenced input: peripheral blood. CDR3 DNA: TGTGCCAGTAGTCAAAGACTCCTTACAACTAATGAAAAACTGTTTTTT. The encoded protein is CASSQRLLTTNEKLFF.